This TCR beta chain was captured by sequencing in a study of regulatory T cells in long-lasting Graves disease. In the study overall: More than 5 years of antithyroid drugs with positive TSH receptor antibodies defined persistent Graves' disease. Whole-study findings and limits: Graves' patients with persistent disease showed TCR diversity lower than patients newly diagnosed.

Germline V gives CDR1 SGHAT, CDR2 FQNNGV. The CDR3 totals 13 residues. V lost 0 bases and J 4 bases, leaving 6 bases between the germline ends. Time point specified: persistent/refractory GD, antithyroid drugs over 5 years with positive TRAb. RNA from PBMCs was the source of the TCR library. The EDTA tubes were filled with about 10 milliliters of drawn peripheral blood. Building of the TCR beta libraries involved iRepertoire HTBI primers and Arm-PCR of CDR3 regions. TCRdb used MiXCR to reprocess the multiplex PCR reads, holding one entry per CDR3 protein. Here the sample spans about 400,000 distinct CDR3 sequences, less than 25% being singletons. This clonotype was seen ten or more times. The antigen is not known.

The chain employs TRBV11-2 and TRBJ2-5; D unclear. The specimen was peripheral blood mononuclear cells (PBMCs), collected when the disease was refractory, from a patient treated with antithyroid drugs. This receptor was identified in a female donor with Graves disease. The CDR3 DNA is TGTGCCAGCAGCTTAGATCAGCTAGAGACCCAGTACTTC. Translating it yields CASSLDQLETQYF.